This T cell receptor (beta chain) comes out of a study of blood T cell dynamics during melanoma immunotherapy. CDR3 length: 15 amino acids. Germline lookup yields CDR1 WSHSY and CDR2 SAAADI. Time point meaning: week 3, after first cycle of checkpoint inhibitor. The repertoire was sequenced with immunoSEQ multiplex PCR; TCRdb's copy has only in-frame clones and lacks some. The data contain under 8,500 clones, 85% to 90% of them singletons. The chain combines TRBV10-2 with TRBJ2-5; TRBD1 agrees at 10 bases. The DNA end favors TRBJ2-7, so the J call may be wrong. The specimen comprised blood, sampled from a patient treated with checkpoint blockade. The sequence was obtained from a human donor with melanoma. CDR3 DNA: TGCGCCAGCAGTGAGAGGGACAGGGGCTCCTACGAGCAGTACTTC. Translation gives CASSERDRGSYEQYF.